One and the same sample provided the 20 T cell receptor beta chains below, sequenced in a study of cytomegalovirus exposure and HLA in healthy donors. The PCR contained 60 Vbeta and 13 Jbeta primers. TCRdb's copy holds only in-frame clones and misses some; the assay was immunoSEQ multiplex PCR. The sample has around 130,000 clones; 6.5% to 9.5% are singletons. The sequenced sample was PBMCs. These receptors all stem from a woman between 40 and 55 years old in good health and CMV-seropositive.

The chain couples TRBV30 to TRBJ1-1; D is perhaps TRBD1 (6 bases). The germline gives CDR1 GTSNPN, CDR2 SVGIG (reference sequence). The ends were cut back, 3 bases at V and 2 bases at J, with 13 bases in the middle. The CDR3 totals 14 residues. For the CDR3, the DNA is TGTGCCTGGAGCAATGACAGGCAAAACACTGAAGCTTTCTTT. It codes for CAWSNDRQNTEAFF.

CDR3 in amino acids: CASSLEGRGALTDTQYF. The CDR3 region has the DNA TGTGCCAGCAGCTTAGAGGGGAGGGGGGCGCTCACAGATACGCAGTATTTT. The rearrangement uses TRBV11-2 and TRBJ2-3; a possible D gene is TRBD2 (7 bases). This CDR3 contains 17 residues. V lost 0 bases to trimming and J lost 2 bases, with 15 bases between them. Germline V lookup: CDR1 SGHAT, CDR2 FQNNGV.

The rearrangement joins TRBV7-9 to TRBJ1-4, with 8 bases that match TRBD1. This CDR3 comprises 16 residues. The ends lost 5 bases at V and 8 bases at J; junction bases unmatched: 13. In germline, CDR1 is SEHNR, CDR2 FQNEAQ (reference sequence). For the CDR3, the DNA is TGTGCCAGCAGCCCACCCCAGGACAGGGTTAACGAAAAACTGTTTTTT. It yields the protein CASSPPQDRVNEKLFF.

Only a few counts were recorded for this clone. The chain uses TRBV28 and TRBJ2-7, with 9 positions matching TRBD1. The V gene's germline CDR1 is MDHEN and CDR2 SYDVKM. The CDR3 is 15 residues long. V was pared by 5 bases and J by 3 bases, with 8 bases of the junction left unmatched. In nucleotides, the CDR3 is TGTGCCAGCAGTGCCTACAGGGGGCCGAGCTACGAGCAGTACTTC. Protein: CASSAYRGPSYEQYF.

This clone was found a few times. The rearrangement links TRBV2 to TRBJ1-2, with D unclear. Trimming pared 6 bases from V and 7 bases from J, leaving 6 bases between. Germline loops: CDR1 SNHLY, CDR2 FYNNEI. The CDR3 consists of 10 residues. CDR3 sequence reads: CASRLAGYTF. The CDR3 DNA reads as TGTGCCAGCAGACTCGCTGGCTACACCTTC.

This clone has more than one count but fewer than ten. The chain links TRBV30 to TRBJ2-7; 9 bases fit TRBD1. The CDR3 spans 15 residues. Trimming removed 0 bases from V and 4 bases from J; junction bases left unmatched: 7. Germline V gene lookup returns CDR1 GTSNPN and CDR2 SVGIG (reference sequence). The CDR3, as DNA: TGTGCCTGGAGTGTAGGCGGGACAGGGACGTACGAGCAGTACTTC. This sequence encodes CAWSVGGTGTYEQYF. Supplemented by reference TRBV30 and TRBJ2-7, the full variable domain reads SQTIHQWPATLVQPVGSPLSLECTVEGTSNPNLYWYRQAAGRGLQLLFYSVGIGQISSEVPQNLSASRPQDRQFILSSKKLLLSDSGFYLCAWSVGGTGTYEQYFGPGTRLTVT.

This clone has only a few counts. The CDR3 reads CASTQEMAGLSTEAFF. The CDR3 bases are TGTGCCAGCACTCAAGAAATGGCAGGATTAAGCACTGAAGCTTTCTTT. V and J are TRBV7-9 and TRBJ1-1; D is undetermined. Germline CDR1 SEHNR, CDR2 FQNEAQ (reference sequence). The CDR3 covers 16 residues. V was shortened by 7 bases and J by 4 bases, with 22 bases between the two germline ends.

V is TRBV25-1 and J is TRBJ2-1; D gene ambiguous. The CDR3 spans 13 residues. Germline V CDR1 and CDR2: MGHDK, SYGVNS. V shed 7 bases and J shed 8 bases, with 15 bases lying between them. CDR3 region: CASTQMSVDEQFF. The CDR3 DNA is TGTGCCAGCACCCAGATGTCTGTGGATGAGCAGTTCTTC.

This clone was detected only a few times. J is TRBJ2-3 and V is TRBV6-6, with TRBD1 identical over 7 bases. The CDR3 runs to 15 residues. In germline, CDR1 is MNHNY, CDR2 SVGAGI (reference sequence). The V and J ends lost 6 bases and 6 bases, in that order; junction bases with no gene match: 12. This CDR3 is CASSLGATGADTQYF. CDR3 nucleotide sequence: TGTGCCAGCAGCCTGGGGGCTACAGGGGCGGATACGCAGTATTTT.

V usage is TRBV5-1 and J usage is TRBJ2-7, with 11 bases identical to TRBD1. CDR1 is SGHRS and CDR2 is YFSETQ in the germline V gene. The CDR3 length is 16 residues. V was pared by 2 bases and J by 4 bases, with 8 bases of the junction left unmatched. CDR3 nucleotide sequence: TGCGCCAGCAGCTTCTTGGGACAGGGGGTGCCATACGAGCAGTACTTC. Protein sequence: CASSFLGQGVPYEQYF.

This clone was counted a few times. The V gene is TRBV5-1, the J gene TRBJ1-4, with a tentative D call TRBD1 (6 bases). Trimming cost V 3 bases and J 0 bases, with 6 bases left between them. Looked up from germline, CDR1 is SGHRS and CDR2 is YFSETQ. The CDR3 spans 14 residues. The CDR3 DNA is TGCGCCAGCAGCTGGACAGCAACTAATGAAAAACTGTTTTTT. It codes for CASSWTATNEKLFF.

Here the CDR3 DNA reads TGCGCCAGCAGCCGTAGTCCCGGGGAAGACTATGGCTACACCTTC. As protein: CASSRSPGEDYGYTF. This chain links TRBV4-1 with TRBJ1-2; D remains unclear. This CDR3 is 15 amino acids long. In germline, CDR1 is MGHRA, CDR2 YSYEKL. V was cut by 4 bases and J by 3 bases, with 15 bases left in between.

In this sample, this clone turned up a few times. The V gene is TRBV18, the J gene TRBJ2-2; possible D gene TRBD2, 6 bases. The CDR3 consists of 15 residues. V was shortened by 0 bases and J by 5 bases, with 10 bases between the two germline ends. Per the germline V gene, CDR1 is KGHSH and CDR2 is LQKENI. The CDR3 protein is CASSPPGRETGELFF. CDR3 DNA sequence: TGTGCCAGCTCACCACCGGGCCGGGAGACCGGGGAGCTGTTTTTT.

This clone has only a few counts. The CDR3 DNA follows: TGTGCCAGCTCACCACCGGTTGGACAGGACCAAGAGACCCAGTACTTC. It translates to CASSPPVGQDQETQYF. The chain recombines TRBV18 with TRBJ2-5, with 7 positions matching TRBD1. The CDR3 loop spans 16 amino acids. CDR1 is KGHSH, CDR2 LQKENI, per germline. The trim removed 0 bases at V and 0 bases at J, leaving 4 bases unmatched.

This clone was picked up a small number of times. J is TRBJ1-1 and V is TRBV19, with D perhaps TRBD1 (6 bases). Per germline, CDR1 LNHDA and CDR2 SQIVND (reference sequence). The length of the CDR3 is 15 residues. The V end was cut by 4 bases, the J end by 0 bases, with 12 bases between. The CDR3 sequence is CASSTGQRVNTEAFF. The CDR3 DNA follows: TGTGCCAGTAGTACCGGACAGCGTGTGAACACTGAAGCTTTCTTT.

The chain uses TRBV5-6 and TRBJ2-5; the D is unclear. The closer fit of TRBJ2-7 to the DNA end suggests the J call may be wrong. Germline lookup yields CDR1 SGHDT and CDR2 YYEEEE. The CDR3 runs to 12 residues. In nucleotides, the CDR3 is TGTGCCAGCAGCTTGGCTACCTACGAGCAGTACTTC. It yields the protein CASSLATYEQYF.

This chain links TRBV6-5 with TRBJ1-1; D may be TRBD1 (5 bases). CDR1 MNHEY and CDR2 SVGAGI come from the germline V gene. Trimming took off 5 bases at V and 0 bases at J, with 7 bases between the two ends. The CDR3 is 13 residues long. The CDR3 region has the DNA TGTGCCAGCAGTGTGACAGTGAACACTGAAGCTTTCTTT. Its protein is CASSVTVNTEAFF.

This chain links TRBV30 with TRBJ2-7, with D unclear. Germline CDR1 GTSNPN, CDR2 SVGIG (reference sequence). V was trimmed by 1 base and J by 4 bases, leaving 5 bases between them. The CDR3 totals 11 residues. CDR3 DNA: TGTGCCTGGAGTGCCAGGTACGAGCAGTACTTC. This codes for CAWSARYEQYF.

The rearrangement joins TRBV6-1 to TRBJ2-2; the D is unclear. Trimming took off 3 bases at V and 3 bases at J, with 8 bases between the two ends. The CDR3 is made up of 14 amino acids. The germline V gene encodes CDR1 MNHNS and CDR2 SASEGT. CDR3 DNA sequence: TGTGCCAGCAGTGAGGCGGTATACACCGGGGAGCTGTTTTTT. Its protein product is CASSEAVYTGELFF.

This clone came up a few times. CDR3 nucleotide sequence: TGTGCCAGTACGGGATTCGCCGGAAATGGCTACACCTTC. Protein: CASTGFAGNGYTF. The chain combines TRBV19 with TRBJ1-2, with D unresolved. The germline V gene encodes CDR1 LNHDA and CDR2 SQIVND (reference sequence). V was pared by 7 bases and J by 6 bases, with 15 bases between. The CDR3 has 13 amino acids.